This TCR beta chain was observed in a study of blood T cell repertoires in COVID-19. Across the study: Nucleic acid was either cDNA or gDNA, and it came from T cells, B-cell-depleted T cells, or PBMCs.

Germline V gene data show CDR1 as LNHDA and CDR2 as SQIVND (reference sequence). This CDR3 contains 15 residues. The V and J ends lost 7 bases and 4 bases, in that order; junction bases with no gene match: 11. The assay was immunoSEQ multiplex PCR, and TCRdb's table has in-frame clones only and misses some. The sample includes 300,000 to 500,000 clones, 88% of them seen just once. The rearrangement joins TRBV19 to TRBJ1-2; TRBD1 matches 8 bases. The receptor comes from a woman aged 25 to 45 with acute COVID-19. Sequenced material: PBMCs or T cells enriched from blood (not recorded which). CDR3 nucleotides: TGTGCCAGTAACAGACAGGGGACGGCGGGCTATGGCTACACCTTC. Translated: CASNRQGTAGYGYTF. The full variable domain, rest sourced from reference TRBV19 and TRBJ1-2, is DGGITQSPKYLFRKEGQNVTLSCEQNLNHDAMYWYRQDPGQGLRLIYYSQIVNDFQKGDIAEGYSVSREKKESFPLTVTSAQKNPTAFYLCASNRQGTAGYGYTFGSGTRLTVV.